This TCR beta chain was captured by sequencing in a study of T cells in Graves' hyperthyroidism and ophthalmopathy (dated by TCRdb to the late 2010s). Background for the entire study: Peripheral blood was collected at initial diagnosis, before any treatment. A discovery cohort of about 96 patients, 43 with Graves' ophthalmopathy and about 58 with stable Graves' hyperthyroidism, was used to find distinguishing TCR V-J signatures. Prospective prediction of ophthalmopathy was tested in an independent validation cohort consisting of 18 hyperthyroidism patients and some 17 patients who later progressed to ophthalmopathy. The 100 discovery patients were randomly split 7:3 into training and test sets. The study also compared thyroid tissue and blood T-cell repertoires from roughly 6 Graves' hyperthyroidism patients. After blood sampling, hyperthyroidism patients were treated with methimazole at a starting dose of 30 mg daily, and ophthalmopathy patients were treated with high-dose intravenous methylprednisolone. The paper reports TCR Vbeta CDR3 sequencing of roughly 140 peripheral blood samples: approximately 41 ophthalmopathy, 75 to 80 hyperthyroidism and approximately 17 progressor patients. The investigation overall reported the following: Ophthalmopathy was separated from stable hyperthyroidism by a 13 V-J signature model, with approximately 86% sensitivity and roughly 81% specificity obtained in cross-validation and 80%/75% obtained in testing. In validation, progression to ophthalmopathy was predicted by the model with 70.59% sensitivity and under 85% specificity, a median of 6.5 months before onset. No statistical method was used to fix the sample size in advance, and group allocation was not hidden from the investigators. Blood samples also contained most of the expanded thyroid clonotypes (frequency above 0.001), which suggests that blood repertoires may reflect thyroid immune responses.

CDR1 and CDR2 are drawn from the germline V gene: SGHAT, FQNNGV. Compared with germline, V lacks 1 base and J lacks 7 bases; bases without a gene match: 6. Its CDR3 holds 16 amino acids, cysteine through phenylalanine. The read is trimmed to its CDR3 DNA, 48 bases read in frame from base 1. A note on this clonotype: The antigen it recognizes is unknown. Base quality data are lacking; no much larger clone is found one base away.

TCR beta CDR3 regions were amplified from RNA transcripts. For the first round of RT-PCR on the TCR CDR3, the HTBI primer set was used together with the Qiagen OneStep RT-PCR kit. Libraries were constructed in a second round of multiplex PCR, after which size selection and purification were carried out. The libraries were sequenced on an Illumina HiSeq2000 using paired-end 100 bp reads. The published analysis was carried out like this. SOAPnuke was used to process the raw data, removing reads that contained adapters or uncalled bases, had a mean Phred below 15, or lacked an exact match to the constant primer or identifier. High-quality paired reads were merged using COPE v1.2.5, and each unique nucleotide sequence was defined as a clonotype. MiTCR v1.1 was used to align clonotypes to the IMGT TRBV, TRBD and TRBJ reference segments. Only V-J combinations with frequency above 0.0001, covering 99.2% of repertoires, were analysed. A TCS score was defined as the ratio of F50 (clonal expansion) to E x V (chaos), with BLOSUM62-based TCRdist applied between CDR3 peptides within each V-J. Welch's t-statistics and random forest reduced roughly 540 V-J features to 10 to 15, which were used in a naive Bayes classifier (R e1071). TCRdb trimmed the raw reads at Q25, called clones with MiXCR and kept productive beta chains. Rows matching on CDR3 protein sequence are summarized as one entry with the most common DNA and genes. What appears here as the V and J calls and clone size reflects TCRdb's work, not the paper's. In all, the sample holds hundreds of thousands of distinct CDR3 sequences, and approximately 14% of those were seen once. The ten largest clones capture 28% of the sample.

Hyperthyroidism patients were aged 18 to 65 years and newly diagnosed, with disease duration of less than 2 months. Exclusion was applied to patients with uncontrolled infections, other autoimmune diseases, pregnancy or lactation. Diagnoses were based on clinical symptoms, serum thyroxine and TRAb, thyroid ultrasound and orbital computed tomography. Blood from progressor patients was collected at the time of first diagnosis with hyperthyroidism, before any ophthalmopathy symptoms had appeared. PBMCs were isolated from about 9 ml of fresh peripheral blood by Ficoll-Paque density gradient centrifugation. Progressor patients were initially diagnosed with Graves' hyperthyroidism and developed ophthalmopathy during follow-up. Total RNA was extracted with Trizol reagent, and quality was checked on an Agilent 2100 Bioanalyzer.

The sample consisted of blood. The origin of this receptor is a woman aged 18-29 years with Graves' hyperthyroidism that later progressed to Graves' ophthalmopathy. The V and J genes are TRBV11-2 and TRBJ2-1, with 11 middle bases fitting TRBD2. The encoded CDR3 is CASSLGLAGMRNEQFF. The DNA sequence is TGTGCCAGCAGCTTAGGACTAGCGGGAATGAGGAATGAGCAGTTCTTC.